What follows describes a single T cell receptor (beta chain). Seattle patient enrollment occurred during active infection, with longitudinal follow-up thereafter. These data come from a study of blood T cell repertoires in COVID-19. Overall study: The United States, Italy and Spain were the sources of the acute and convalescent COVID-19 samples.

Per the study methods: For nucleated cells, counts were estimated from reference gene primer amplification. The protocol was immunoSEQ multiplex PCR, while the TCRdb copy is restricted to in-frame clones and leaves out a portion. V and J calls and clone size are as listed in that table; D and trimming were resolved from the DNA. This sample has 250,000 to 350,000 clones, with approximately 90% found just once. V dropped 4 bases and J dropped 2; count of bases not matched to a gene: 9. Germline V CDR1 and CDR2: MGHRA, YSYEKL. CDR3 length: 16 residues. The J gene is TRBJ2-3, the V gene TRBV4-1; the match to TRBD2 covers 7 bases. The sample consisted of peripheral blood. This TCR came from a woman aged 45-59 years with COVID-19, enrolled during active disease. The CDR3 reads CASSPWGRAYTDTQYF. The CDR3 DNA follows: TGCGCCAGCAGCCCCTGGGGGAGGGCATACACAGATACGCAGTATTTT.